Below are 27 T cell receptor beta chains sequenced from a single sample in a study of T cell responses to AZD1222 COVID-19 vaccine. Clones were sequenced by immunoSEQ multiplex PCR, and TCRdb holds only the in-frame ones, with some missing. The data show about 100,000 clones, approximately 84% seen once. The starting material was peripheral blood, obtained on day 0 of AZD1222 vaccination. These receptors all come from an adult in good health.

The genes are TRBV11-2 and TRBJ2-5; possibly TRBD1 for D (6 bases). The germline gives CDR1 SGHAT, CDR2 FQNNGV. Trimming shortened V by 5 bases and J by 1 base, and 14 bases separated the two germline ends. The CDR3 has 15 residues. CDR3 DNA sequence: TGTGCCAGCAGCCCCATCGTGGGGGCCCAAGAGACCCAGTACTTC. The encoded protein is CASSPIVGAQETQYF. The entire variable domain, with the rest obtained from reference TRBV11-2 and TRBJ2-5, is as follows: EAGVAQSPRYKIIEKRQSVAFWCNPISGHATLYWYQQILGQGPKLLIQFQNNGVVDDSQLPKDRFSAERLKGVDSTLKIQPAKLEDSAVYLCASSPIVGAQETQYFGPGTRLLVL.

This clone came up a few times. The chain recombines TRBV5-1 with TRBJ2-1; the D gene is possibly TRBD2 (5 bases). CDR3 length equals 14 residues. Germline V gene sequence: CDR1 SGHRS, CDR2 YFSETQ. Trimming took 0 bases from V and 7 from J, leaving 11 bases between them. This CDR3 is CASSLASRGNEQFF. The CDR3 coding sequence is TGCGCCAGCAGCTTGGCCTCTCGGGGAAATGAGCAGTTCTTC.

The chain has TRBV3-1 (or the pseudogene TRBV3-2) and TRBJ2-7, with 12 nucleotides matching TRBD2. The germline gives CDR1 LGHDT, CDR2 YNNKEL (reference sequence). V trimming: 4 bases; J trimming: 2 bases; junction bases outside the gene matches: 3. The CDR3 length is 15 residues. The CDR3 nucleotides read TGTGCCAGCAGCCCGACTAGCGGGGGCCCCTACGAGCAGTACTTC. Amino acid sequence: CASSPTSGGPYEQYF.

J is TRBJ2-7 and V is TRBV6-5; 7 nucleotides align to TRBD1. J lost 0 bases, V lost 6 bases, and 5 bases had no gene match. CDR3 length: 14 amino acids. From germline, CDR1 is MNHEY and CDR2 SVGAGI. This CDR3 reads CASRFRDSSYEQYF. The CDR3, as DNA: TGTGCCAGCAGATTCCGGGACAGCTCCTACGAGCAGTACTTC.

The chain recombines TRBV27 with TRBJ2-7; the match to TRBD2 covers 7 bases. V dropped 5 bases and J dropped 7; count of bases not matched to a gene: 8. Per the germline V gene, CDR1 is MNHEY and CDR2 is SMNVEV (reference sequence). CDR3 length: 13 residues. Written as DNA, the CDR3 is TGTGCCAGCAGTCTCTCCGGGACTAAGGAGCAGTACTTC. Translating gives CASSLSGTKEQYF.

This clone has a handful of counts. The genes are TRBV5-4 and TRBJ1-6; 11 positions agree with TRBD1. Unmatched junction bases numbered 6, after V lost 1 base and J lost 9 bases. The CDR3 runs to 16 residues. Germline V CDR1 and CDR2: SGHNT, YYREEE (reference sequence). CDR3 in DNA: TGTGCCAGCAGCTTGCGGGACAGGGGGTCGGGTTCACCCCTCCACTTT. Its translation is CASSLRDRGSGSPLHF.

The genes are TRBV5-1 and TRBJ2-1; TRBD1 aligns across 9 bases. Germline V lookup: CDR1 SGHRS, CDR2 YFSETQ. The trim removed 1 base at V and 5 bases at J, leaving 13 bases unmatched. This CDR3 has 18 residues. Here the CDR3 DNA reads TGCGCCAGCAGCTTGTGGACAGGGGCTACCTGGCCGGACAATGAGCAGTTCTTC. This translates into CASSLWTGATWPDNEQFF. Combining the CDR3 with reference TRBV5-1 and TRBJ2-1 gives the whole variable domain KAGVTQTPRYLIKTRGQQVTLSCSPISGHRSVSWYQQTPGQGLQFLFEYFSETQRNKGNFPGRFSGRQFSNSRSEMNVSTLELGDSALYLCASSLWTGATWPDNEQFFGPGTRLTVL.

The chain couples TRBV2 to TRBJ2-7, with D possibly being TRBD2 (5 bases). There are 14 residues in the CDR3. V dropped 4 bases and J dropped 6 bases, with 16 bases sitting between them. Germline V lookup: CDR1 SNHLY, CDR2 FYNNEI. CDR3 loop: CASSAANSRGEQYF. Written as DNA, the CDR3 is TGTGCCAGCAGTGCCGCAAACTCACGGGGCGAGCAGTACTTC.

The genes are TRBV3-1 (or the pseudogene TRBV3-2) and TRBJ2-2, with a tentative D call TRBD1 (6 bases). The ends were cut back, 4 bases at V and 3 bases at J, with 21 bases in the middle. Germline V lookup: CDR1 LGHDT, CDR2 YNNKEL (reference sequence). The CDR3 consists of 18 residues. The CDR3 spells CASSLPLQGPSYTGELFF. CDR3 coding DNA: TGTGCCAGCAGCCTCCCCCTACAGGGACCTTCCTACACCGGGGAGCTGTTTTTT.

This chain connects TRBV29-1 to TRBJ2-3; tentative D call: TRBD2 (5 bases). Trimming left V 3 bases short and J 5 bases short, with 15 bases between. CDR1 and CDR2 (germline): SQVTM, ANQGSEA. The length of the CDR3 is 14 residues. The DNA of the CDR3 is TGCAGCGTTGATGGTAGGGAGAGAGGAGATACGCAGTATTTT. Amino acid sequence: CSVDGRERGDTQYF.

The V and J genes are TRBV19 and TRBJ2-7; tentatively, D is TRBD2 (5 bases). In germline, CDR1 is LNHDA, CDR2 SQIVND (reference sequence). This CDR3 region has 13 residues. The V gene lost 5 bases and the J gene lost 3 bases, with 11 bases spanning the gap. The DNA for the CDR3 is TGTGCCAGTAGTTGGTCGGGAAACTACGAGCAGTACTTC. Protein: CASSWSGNYEQYF.

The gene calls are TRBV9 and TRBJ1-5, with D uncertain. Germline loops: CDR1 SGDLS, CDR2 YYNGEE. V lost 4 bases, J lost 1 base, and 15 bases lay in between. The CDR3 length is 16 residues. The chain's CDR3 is CASSPREGRSNQPQHF. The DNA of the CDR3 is TGTGCCAGCAGCCCTCGTGAGGGTCGGAGCAATCAGCCCCAGCATTTT.

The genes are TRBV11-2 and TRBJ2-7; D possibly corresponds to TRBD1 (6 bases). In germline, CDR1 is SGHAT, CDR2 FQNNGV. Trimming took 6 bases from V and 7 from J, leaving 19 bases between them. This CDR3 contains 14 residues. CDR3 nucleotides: TGTGCCAGCAGGCGCACAGGGACCGCTTGGGAGCAGTACTTC. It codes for CASRRTGTAWEQYF.

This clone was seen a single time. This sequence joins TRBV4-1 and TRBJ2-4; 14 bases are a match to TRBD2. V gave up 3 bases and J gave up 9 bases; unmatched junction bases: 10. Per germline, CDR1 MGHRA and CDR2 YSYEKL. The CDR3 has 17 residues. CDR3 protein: CASSQGLAGVLPGIQYF. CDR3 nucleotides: TGCGCCAGCAGCCAGGGACTAGCGGGAGTTCTCCCTGGCATTCAGTACTTC.

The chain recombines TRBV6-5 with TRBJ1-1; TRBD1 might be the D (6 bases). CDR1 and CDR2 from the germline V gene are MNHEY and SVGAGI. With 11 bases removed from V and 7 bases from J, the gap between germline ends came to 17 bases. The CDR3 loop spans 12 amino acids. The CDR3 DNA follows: TGTGCCGTTATGGACAGAAAACGTGAAGCTTTCTTT. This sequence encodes CAVMDRKREAFF.

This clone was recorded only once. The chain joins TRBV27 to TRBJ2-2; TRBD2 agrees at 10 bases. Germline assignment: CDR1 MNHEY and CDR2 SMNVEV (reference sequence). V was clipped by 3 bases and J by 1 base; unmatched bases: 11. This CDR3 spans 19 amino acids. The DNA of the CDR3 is TGTGCCAGCAGTTTTTCGACTAGCGGGCCCGATTGGAACACCGGGGAGCTGTTTTTT. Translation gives CASSFSTSGPDWNTGELFF.

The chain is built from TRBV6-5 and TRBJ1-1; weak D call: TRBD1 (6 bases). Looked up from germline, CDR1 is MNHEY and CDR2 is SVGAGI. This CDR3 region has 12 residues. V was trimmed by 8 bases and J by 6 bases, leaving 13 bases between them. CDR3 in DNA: TGTGCCAGCTTTACAGGGTCGGCTGAAGCTTTCTTT. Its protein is CASFTGSAEAFF.

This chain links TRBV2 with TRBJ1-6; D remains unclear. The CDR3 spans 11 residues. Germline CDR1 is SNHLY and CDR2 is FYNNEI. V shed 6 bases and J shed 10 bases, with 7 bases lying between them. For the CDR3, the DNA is TGTGCCAGCAGGGGTGGGTCACCCCTCCACTTT. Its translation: CASRGGSPLHF.

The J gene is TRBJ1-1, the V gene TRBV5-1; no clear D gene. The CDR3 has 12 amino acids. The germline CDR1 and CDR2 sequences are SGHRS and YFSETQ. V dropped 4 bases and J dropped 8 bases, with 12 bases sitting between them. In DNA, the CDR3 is TGCGCCAGCAGCCGACCGGGAAAGGAAGCTTTCTTT. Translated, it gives CASSRPGKEAFF.

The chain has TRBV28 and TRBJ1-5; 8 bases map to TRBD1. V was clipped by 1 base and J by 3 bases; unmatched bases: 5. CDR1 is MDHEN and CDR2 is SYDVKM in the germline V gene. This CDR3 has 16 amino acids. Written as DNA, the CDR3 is TGTGCCAGCAGTTTATTCTGGACAGGGAACAATCAGCCCCAGCATTTT. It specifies CASSLFWTGNNQPQHF. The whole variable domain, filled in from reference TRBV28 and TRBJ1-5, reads DVKVTQSSRYLVKRTGEKVFLECVQDMDHENMFWYRQDPGLGLRLIYFSYDVKMKEKGDIPEGYSVSREKKERFSLILESASTNQTSMYLCASSLFWTGNNQPQHFGDGTRLSIL.

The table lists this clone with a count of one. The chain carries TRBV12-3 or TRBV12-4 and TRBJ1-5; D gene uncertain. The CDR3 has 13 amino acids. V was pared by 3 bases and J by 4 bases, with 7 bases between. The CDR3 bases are TGTGCCAGCAGTTTTTCAGGTAATCAGCCCCAGCATTTT. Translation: CASSFSGNQPQHF.

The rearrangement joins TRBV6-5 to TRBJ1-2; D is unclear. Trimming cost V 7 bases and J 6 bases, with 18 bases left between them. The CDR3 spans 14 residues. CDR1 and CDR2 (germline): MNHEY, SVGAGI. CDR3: CASTMTGVKNGYTF. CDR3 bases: TGTGCCAGCACCATGACCGGGGTTAAGAATGGCTACACCTTC.

CDR3 nucleotide sequence: TGTGCCAGCAGCCCTGGGGGCAGGAGCTCCTATAATTCACCCCTCCACTTT. This sequence encodes CASSPGGRSSYNSPLHF. The chain combines TRBV27 with TRBJ1-6; D possibly corresponds to TRBD1 (6 bases). This CDR3 has 17 amino acids. Per germline, CDR1 MNHEY and CDR2 SMNVEV (reference sequence). V was trimmed by 6 bases and J by 0 bases, leaving 15 bases between them.

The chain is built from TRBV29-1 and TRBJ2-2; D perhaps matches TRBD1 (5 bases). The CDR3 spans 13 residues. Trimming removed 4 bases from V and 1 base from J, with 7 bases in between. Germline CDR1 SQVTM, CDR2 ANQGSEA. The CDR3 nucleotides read TGCAGCGTTGGACAGTTGAACACCGGGGAGCTGTTTTTT. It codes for CSVGQLNTGELFF.

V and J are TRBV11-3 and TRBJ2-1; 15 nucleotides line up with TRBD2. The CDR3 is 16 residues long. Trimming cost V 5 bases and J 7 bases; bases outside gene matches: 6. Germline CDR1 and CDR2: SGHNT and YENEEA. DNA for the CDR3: TGTGCCAGCAGCGCCCAAGGACTAGCGGGAGGGAATGAGCAGTTCTTC. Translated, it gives CASSAQGLAGGNEQFF.

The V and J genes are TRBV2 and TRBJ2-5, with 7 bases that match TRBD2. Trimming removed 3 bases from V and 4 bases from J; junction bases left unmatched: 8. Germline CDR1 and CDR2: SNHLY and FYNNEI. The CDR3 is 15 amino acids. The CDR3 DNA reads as TGTGCCAGCAGTGAGGCTAGCGGAGTGGTAGAGACCCAGTACTTC. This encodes CASSEASGVVETQYF. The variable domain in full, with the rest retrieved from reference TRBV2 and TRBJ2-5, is EPEVTQTPSHQVTQMGQEVILRCVPISNHLYFYWYRQILGQKVEFLVSFYNNEISEKSEIFDDQFSVERPDGSNFTLKIRSTKLEDSAMYFCASSEASGVVETQYFGPGTRLLVL.

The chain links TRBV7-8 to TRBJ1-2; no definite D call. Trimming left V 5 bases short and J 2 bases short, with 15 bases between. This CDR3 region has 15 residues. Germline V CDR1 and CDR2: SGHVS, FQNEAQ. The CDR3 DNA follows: TGTGCCAGCAGCCCTACGAGGGATAGGAACTATGGCTACACCTTC. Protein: CASSPTRDRNYGYTF.